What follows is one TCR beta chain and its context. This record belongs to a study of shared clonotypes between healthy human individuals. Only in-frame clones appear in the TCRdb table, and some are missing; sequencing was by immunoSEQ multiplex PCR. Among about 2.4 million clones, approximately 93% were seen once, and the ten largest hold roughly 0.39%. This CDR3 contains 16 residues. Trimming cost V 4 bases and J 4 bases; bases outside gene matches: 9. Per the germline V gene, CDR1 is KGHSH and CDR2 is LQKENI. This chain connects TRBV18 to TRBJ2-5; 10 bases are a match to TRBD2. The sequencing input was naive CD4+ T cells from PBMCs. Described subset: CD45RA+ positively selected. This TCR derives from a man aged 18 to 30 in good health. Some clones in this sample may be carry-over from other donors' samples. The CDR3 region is CASSRALAGVGETQYF. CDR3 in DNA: TGTGCCAGCTCACGCGCCCTAGCGGGAGTTGGAGAGACCCAGTACTTC.